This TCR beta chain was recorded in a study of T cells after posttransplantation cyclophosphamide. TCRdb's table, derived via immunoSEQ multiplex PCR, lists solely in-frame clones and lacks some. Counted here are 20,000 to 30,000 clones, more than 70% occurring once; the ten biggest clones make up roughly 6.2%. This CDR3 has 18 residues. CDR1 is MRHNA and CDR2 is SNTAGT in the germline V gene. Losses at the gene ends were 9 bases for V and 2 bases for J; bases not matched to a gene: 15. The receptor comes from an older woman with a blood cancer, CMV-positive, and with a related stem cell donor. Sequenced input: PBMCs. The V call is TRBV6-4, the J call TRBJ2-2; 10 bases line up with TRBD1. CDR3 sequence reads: CARPSPVGTGANTGELFF. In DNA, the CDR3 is TGTGCCAGACCATCACCTGTTGGGACAGGGGCTAACACCGGGGAGCTGTTTTTT.